This T cell receptor (beta chain) was observed in a study of identical twins (dated by TCRdb to about 2016). At the level of the whole study: To test whether fetal clonotypes persist, the study used deep sequencing on TCR alpha and beta repertoires from monozygotic twins, unrelated adults of various ages, and cord blood. Replicate twin experiments were performed at different times using different library preparation protocols to rule out contamination.

Study-wide conclusions, independent of this receptor: Compared with coincidental sharing between unrelated individuals, out-of-frame TCR alpha sequences shared between twins showed an excess of sequences with low generation probability. In monozygotic twins, recombination models systematically underestimated out-of-frame TCR alpha sharing, but the models matched the sharing seen between unrelated individuals. In beta out-of-frame sequences, excess twin sharing was weaker, because having fewer shared sequences lowered the signal-to-noise ratio. Zero-insertion analyses could be partly confounded by invariant T cells such as MAIT and iNKT, although diverse VJ usage argued against such confounding for most clonotypes. Because the same donors could not be followed over many years, the conclusions depended on cross-sectional statistical analysis. Fewer insertions were carried by abundant cord blood beta clonotypes, a similar but weaker trend appeared in young adult naive repertoires, and no such trend appeared in memory repertoires.

Only healthy Caucasian donors were included. Three pairs of female monozygotic twins, all aged 18 to 29 years, made up the twin cohort. Positive isolation kits from Invitrogen were used to isolate CD4+ and CD8+ T cell populations. Clipping removes 3 bases from V and 5 bases from J, with 7 as the unmatched junction base count. The CDR3 holds 16 amino acids from the cysteine to the phenylalanine. Solely the CDR3 DNA is kept, with 48 bases framed from the first base. The germline V gene provides CDR1 ENHRY and CDR2 SYGVKD. Library construction relied on 5' RACE. This sample was sequenced with an Illumina HiSeq 2000. Template switching introduced a universal primer binding site; the final cDNA contained a unique molecular identifier, enabling accurate counting of TCR cDNA molecules. Specific primers in the conserved constant-segment region were used to synthesize first-strand cDNA for the TCR alpha and beta chains. To control for contamination, each cDNA library was double barcoded with a SMART-Mk sample barcode plus Illumina barcodes. TruSeq adapter sequences and Illumina sample barcodes were added in two successive PCR steps. Sequencing of the TCR alpha and beta cDNA libraries was done on the Illumina HiSeq platform using custom primers. The study's own analysis went as follows. Raw reads were processed with MiGEC to extract unique molecular identifiers, and MiXCR was used to determine CDR3 positions. Recombination models were inferred per individual with the repgenHMM and IGoR tools using an EM algorithm. Shared clonotype analysis was performed with the tcR package in R, normalizing sharing by the product of cloneset sizes. To study raw recombination free of thymic and clonal selection effects, out-of-frame nonproductive sequences were analyzed. The public reads were reprocessed in TCRdb via fastp at Q25 and MiXCR, keeping in-frame beta chains. Entries that share a CDR3 protein sequence are merged under the most common genes and DNA. TCRdb, not the authors, supplied the V and J calls. The sample includes about 520,000 distinct CDR3 sequences, with approximately 22% observed a single time. 0.75% to 0.95% of the sample belongs to the ten largest clones.

Regarding this clonotype: No antigen is known for it. Base qualities are not recorded, but no much larger clone differs from it by a single base.

The data were also submitted as part of a second study, on T cells expressing NK-cell markers. As the second publication notes: Eight or nine donors provided sorted CD3+CD56+NKG2C+, CD3+CD56+NKG2C- and CD3+CD56-NKG2C+ T-cell subsets, whose TCR beta-chain repertoires were profiled. Seven of the eight sequenced donors were HCMV-seropositive and one was HCMV-seronegative. To restrict sorting to alphabetaTCR-expressing T cells, an anti-gammadeltaTCR antibody was added in several experiments. In over 5 donors, the dominant CD3+CD56+NKG2C+ clonotypes were among the top 10 CD8+ clonotypes and accounted for roughly 1.0-7.5% of CD8+ T cells. Those dominant clonotypes were again the most abundant among CD3+CD56-NKG2C+ cells in several donors, at roughly 28.3-60.1%. Whether the expanded NKG2C-expressing T cell clones were specific for HCMV antigens remained unclear. The eight sequenced donors were randomly selected healthy volunteers, three men and five women. A commercial ELISA kit detecting HCMV-specific IgG in serum was used to determine HCMV serostatus. Reads were demultiplexed and grouped by UMI with MIGEC, and clonotypes were assembled and quantified with MiTCR. To remove erroneous sequences, TCR cDNA sequences were retained only when supported by two or more reads. The tcR package was used for downstream repertoire analysis, with clonotypes matched between fractions based on CDR3 nucleotide sequence plus V segment. VDJmatch was used to annotate antigen specificity against VDJdb, with one amino acid substitution in CDR3 allowed.

The rearranged segments are TRBV10-3 and TRBJ2-5; 12 nucleotides in the junction match TRBD2. The sequencing sample was made of CD4+ T cells sorted from blood. This clonotype was sampled from a woman younger than 35 in good health. The sequenced DNA: TGTGCCATCAGTGACTCCCGCGGGACTAGCGGGGAGACCCAGTACTTC. Translated, this is CAISDSRGTSGETQYF.